Listed here is a single TCR beta chain. Germline CDR1 SNHLY, CDR2 FYNNEI. V was shortened by 1 base and J by 2 bases, with 6 bases between the two germline ends. This CDR3 contains 14 residues. Authors' data handling: Reference gene primers were amplified, and this amplification served to estimate nucleated cell counts. The data were produced by immunoSEQ multiplex PCR, yet TCRdb's version contains in-frame clones alone and is incomplete. Clone size and the V and J calls come from that table; the DNA yielded D and trimming. The table has about 73,000 clones, approximately 83% seen once. The data stem from a study of blood T cell repertoires in COVID-19. Whole-study context: Donors in the United States, Italy and Spain gave samples during acute or convalescent COVID-19.

J is TRBJ1-3 and V is TRBV2; tentatively, D is TRBD1 (5 bases). Input material: peripheral blood. The TCR sequence derives from a woman between 55 and 75 years old with acute or convalescent COVID-19. The CDR3 here is CASSEGRAGNTIYF. Written as DNA, the CDR3 is TGTGCCAGCAGTGAAGGCAGGGCTGGAAACACCATATATTTT.